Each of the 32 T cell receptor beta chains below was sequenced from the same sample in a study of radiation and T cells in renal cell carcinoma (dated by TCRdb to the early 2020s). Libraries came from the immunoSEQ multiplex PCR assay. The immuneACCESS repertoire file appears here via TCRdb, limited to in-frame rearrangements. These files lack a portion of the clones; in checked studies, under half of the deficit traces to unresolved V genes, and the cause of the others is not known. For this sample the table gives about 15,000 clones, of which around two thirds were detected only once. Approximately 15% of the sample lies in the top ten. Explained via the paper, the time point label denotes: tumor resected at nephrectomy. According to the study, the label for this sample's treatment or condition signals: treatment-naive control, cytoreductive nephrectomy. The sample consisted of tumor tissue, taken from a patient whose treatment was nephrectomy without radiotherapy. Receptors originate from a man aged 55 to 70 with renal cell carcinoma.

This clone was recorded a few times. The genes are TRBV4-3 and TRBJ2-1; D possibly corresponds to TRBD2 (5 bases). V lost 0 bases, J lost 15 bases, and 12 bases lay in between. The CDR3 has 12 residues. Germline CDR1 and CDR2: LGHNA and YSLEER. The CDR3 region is CASSQDGQRWFF. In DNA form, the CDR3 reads TGCGCCAGCAGCCAAGATGGCCAGCGGTGGTTCTTC.

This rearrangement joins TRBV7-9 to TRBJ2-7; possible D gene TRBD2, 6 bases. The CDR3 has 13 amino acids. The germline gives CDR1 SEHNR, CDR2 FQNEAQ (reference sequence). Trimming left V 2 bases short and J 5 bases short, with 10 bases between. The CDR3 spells CASSLPPSDEQYF. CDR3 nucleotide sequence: TGTGCCAGCAGCTTACCCCCTAGCGACGAGCAGTACTTC.

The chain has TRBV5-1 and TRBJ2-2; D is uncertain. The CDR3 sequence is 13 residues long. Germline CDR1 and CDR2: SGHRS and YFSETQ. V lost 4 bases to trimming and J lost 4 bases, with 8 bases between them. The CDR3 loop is CASSIIPTGELFF. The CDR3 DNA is TGCGCCAGCAGCATAATTCCCACCGGGGAGCTGTTTTTT.

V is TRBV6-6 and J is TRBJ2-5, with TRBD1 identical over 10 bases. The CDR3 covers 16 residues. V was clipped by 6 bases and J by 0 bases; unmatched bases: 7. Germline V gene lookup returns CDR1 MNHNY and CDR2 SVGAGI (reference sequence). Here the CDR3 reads CASRLTGTGDQETQYF. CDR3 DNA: TGTGCCAGCAGACTAACCGGGACAGGGGACCAAGAGACCCAGTACTTC.

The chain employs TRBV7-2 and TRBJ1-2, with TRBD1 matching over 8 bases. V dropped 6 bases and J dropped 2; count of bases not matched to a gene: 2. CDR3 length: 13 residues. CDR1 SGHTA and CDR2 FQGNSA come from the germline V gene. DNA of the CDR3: TGTGCCAGCAGAAGGGACAGGAACTATGGCTACACCTTC. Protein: CASRRDRNYGYTF.

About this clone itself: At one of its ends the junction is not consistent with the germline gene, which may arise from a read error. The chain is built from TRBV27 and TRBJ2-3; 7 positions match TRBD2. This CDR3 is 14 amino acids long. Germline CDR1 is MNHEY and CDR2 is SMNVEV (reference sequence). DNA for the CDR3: TGTGCCTGCAGTCTTAGCCCGGGGGGAGATACGCAGTATTTT. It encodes CACSLSPGGDTQYF.

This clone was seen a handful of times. The CDR3 DNA sequence: TGTGCCAGCTCACTAGGACAGGGGTATGAAGCTTTCTTT. It specifies CASSLGQGYEAFF. The genes are TRBV18 and TRBJ1-1; 9 bases map to TRBD1. This CDR3 is 13 amino acids long. Germline CDR1 is KGHSH and CDR2 is LQKENI. V was pared by 4 bases and J by 7 bases, with 4 bases of the junction left unmatched.

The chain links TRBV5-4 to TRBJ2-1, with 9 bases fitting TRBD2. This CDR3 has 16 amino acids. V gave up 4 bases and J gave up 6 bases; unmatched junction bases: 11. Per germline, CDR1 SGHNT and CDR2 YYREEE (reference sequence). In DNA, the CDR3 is TGTGCCAGCAGCGCGGACACTGGCGGGAGGGCCAATGAGCAGTTCTTC. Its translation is CASSADTGGRANEQFF.

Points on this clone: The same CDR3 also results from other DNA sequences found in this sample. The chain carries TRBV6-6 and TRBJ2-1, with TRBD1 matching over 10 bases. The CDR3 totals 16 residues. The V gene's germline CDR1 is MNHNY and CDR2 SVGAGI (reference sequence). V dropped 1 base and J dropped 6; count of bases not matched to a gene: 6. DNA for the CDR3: TGTGCCAGCAGTTACTTGCCGGGGACAGGGGTCAATGAGCAGTTCTTC. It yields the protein CASSYLPGTGVNEQFF.

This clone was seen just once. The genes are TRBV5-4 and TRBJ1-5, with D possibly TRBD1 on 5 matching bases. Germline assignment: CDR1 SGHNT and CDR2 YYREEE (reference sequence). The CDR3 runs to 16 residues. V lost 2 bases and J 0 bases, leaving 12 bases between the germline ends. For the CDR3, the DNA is TGTGCCAGCAGCTTTGGGGGTACCGATAGCAATCAGCCCCAGCATTTT. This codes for CASSFGGTDSNQPQHF.

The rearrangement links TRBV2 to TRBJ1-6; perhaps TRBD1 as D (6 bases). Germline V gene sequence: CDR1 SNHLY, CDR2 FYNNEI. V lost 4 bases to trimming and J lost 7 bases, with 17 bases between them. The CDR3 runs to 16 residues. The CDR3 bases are TGTGCCAGCAGTGTGTTGGGGAGCAGGGGAAATTCACCCCTCCACTTT. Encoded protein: CASSVLGSRGNSPLHF.

CDR3: CASSSLTGLALTDTQYF. CDR3 nucleotides: TGTGCCAGCAGCTCCCTAACGGGACTGGCCCTCACAGATACGCAGTATTTT. The chain combines TRBV7-9 with TRBJ2-3, with D perhaps matching TRBD2 (6 bases). V lost 4 bases, J lost 2 bases, and 19 bases lay in between. This CDR3 has 17 residues. CDR1 SEHNR and CDR2 FQNEAQ come from the germline V gene (reference sequence).

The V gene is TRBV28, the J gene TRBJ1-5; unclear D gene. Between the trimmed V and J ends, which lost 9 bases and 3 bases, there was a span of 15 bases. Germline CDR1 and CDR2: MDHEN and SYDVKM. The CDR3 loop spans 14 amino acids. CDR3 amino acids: CASRTAAVNQPQHF. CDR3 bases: TGTGCCAGTCGAACGGCGGCTGTCAATCAGCCCCAGCATTTT.

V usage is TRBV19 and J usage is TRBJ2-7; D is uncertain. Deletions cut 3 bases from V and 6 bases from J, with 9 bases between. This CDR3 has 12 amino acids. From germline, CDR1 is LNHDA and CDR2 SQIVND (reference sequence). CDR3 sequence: CASSMQDREQYF. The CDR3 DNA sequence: TGTGCCAGTAGTATGCAGGACCGCGAGCAGTACTTC.

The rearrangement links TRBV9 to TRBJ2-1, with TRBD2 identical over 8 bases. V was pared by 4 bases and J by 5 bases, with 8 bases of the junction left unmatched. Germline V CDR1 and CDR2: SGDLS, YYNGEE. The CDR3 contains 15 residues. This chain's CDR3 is CASSYSGKEHNEQFF. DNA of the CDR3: TGTGCCAGCAGCTATAGCGGGAAGGAGCACAATGAGCAGTTCTTC.

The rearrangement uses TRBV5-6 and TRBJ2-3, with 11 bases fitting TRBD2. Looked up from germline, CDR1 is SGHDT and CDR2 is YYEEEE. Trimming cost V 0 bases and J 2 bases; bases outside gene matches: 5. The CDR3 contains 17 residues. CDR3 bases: TGTGCCAGCAGCTTGGTTGGTAGCGGGGGGGCCACAGATACGCAGTATTTT. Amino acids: CASSLVGSGGATDTQYF.

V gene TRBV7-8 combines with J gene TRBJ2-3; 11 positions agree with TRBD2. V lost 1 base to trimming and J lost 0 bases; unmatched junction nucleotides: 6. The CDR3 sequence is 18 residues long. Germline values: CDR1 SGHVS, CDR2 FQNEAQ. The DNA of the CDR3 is TGTGCCAGCAGCTTAGAACTAGCGGGGGAAGCTAGCACAGATACGCAGTATTTT. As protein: CASSLELAGEASTDTQYF.

The CDR3 is CASRDGQGGIEKLFF. The CDR3 DNA reads TGTGCCAGTAGAGACGGACAGGGGGGAATTGAAAAACTGTTTTTT. V and J are TRBV19 and TRBJ1-4; TRBD1 agrees at 10 bases. This CDR3 contains 15 residues. Germline assignment: CDR1 LNHDA and CDR2 SQIVND (reference sequence). J lost 7 bases, V lost 6 bases, and 8 bases had no gene match. The complete variable domain, with remaining parts taken from reference TRBV19 and TRBJ1-4, reads DGGITQSPKYLFRKEGQNVTLSCEQNLNHDAMYWYRQDPGQGLRLIYYSQIVNDFQKGDIAEGYSVSREKKESFPLTVTSAQKNPTAFYLCASRDGQGGIEKLFFGSGTQLSVL.

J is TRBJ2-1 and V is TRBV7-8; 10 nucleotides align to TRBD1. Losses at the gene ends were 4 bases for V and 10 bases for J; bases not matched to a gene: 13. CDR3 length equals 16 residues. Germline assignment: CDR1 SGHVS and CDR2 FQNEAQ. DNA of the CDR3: TGTGCCAGCAGCTCCCTGACAGGGGGCTTTCTGGACGAGCAGTTCTTC. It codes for CASSSLTGGFLDEQFF.

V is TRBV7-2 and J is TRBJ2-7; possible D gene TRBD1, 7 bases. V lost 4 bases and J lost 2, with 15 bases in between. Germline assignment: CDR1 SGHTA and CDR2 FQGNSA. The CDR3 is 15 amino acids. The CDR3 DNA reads TGTGCCAGCAGCTCTGCGCCAGGGGGGACCTACGAGCAGTACTTC. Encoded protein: CASSSAPGGTYEQYF.

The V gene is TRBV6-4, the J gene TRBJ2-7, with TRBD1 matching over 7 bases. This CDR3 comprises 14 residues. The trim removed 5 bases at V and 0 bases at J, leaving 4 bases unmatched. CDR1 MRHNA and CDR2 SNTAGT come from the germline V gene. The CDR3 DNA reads TGTGCCAGCAGTCCGGACAGGTCCTCCTACGAGCAGTACTTC. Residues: CASSPDRSSYEQYF.

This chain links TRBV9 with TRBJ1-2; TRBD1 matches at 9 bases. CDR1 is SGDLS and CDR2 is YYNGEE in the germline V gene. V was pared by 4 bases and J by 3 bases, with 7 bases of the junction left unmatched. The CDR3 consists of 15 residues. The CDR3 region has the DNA TGTGCCAGCAGCCCGGGGAGGACAGGGGACTATGGCTACACCTTC. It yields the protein CASSPGRTGDYGYTF.

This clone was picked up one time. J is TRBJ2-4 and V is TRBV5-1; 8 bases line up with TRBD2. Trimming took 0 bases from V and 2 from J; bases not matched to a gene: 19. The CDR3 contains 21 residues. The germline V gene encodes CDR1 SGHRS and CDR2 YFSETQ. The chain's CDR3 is CASSLDPRLASFRETKNIQYF. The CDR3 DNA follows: TGCGCCAGCAGCTTGGACCCCCGACTAGCGAGTTTTAGGGAAACCAAAAACATTCAGTACTTC. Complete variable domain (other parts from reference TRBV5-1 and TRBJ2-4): KAGVTQTPRYLIKTRGQQVTLSCSPISGHRSVSWYQQTPGQGLQFLFEYFSETQRNKGNFPGRFSGRQFSNSRSEMNVSTLELGDSALYLCASSLDPRLASFRETKNIQYFGAGTRLSVL.

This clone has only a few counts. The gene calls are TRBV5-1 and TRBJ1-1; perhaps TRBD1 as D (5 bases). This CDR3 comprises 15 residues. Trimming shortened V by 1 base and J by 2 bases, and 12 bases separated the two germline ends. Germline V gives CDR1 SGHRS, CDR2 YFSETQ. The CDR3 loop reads CASSLIGAGNTEAFF. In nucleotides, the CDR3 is TGCGCCAGCAGCTTGATAGGGGCTGGAAACACTGAAGCTTTCTTT.

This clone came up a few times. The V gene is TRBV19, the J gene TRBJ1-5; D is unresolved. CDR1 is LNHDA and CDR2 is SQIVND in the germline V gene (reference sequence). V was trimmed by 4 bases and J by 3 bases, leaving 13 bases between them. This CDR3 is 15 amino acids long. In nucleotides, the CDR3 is TGTGCCAGTAGTACTAATCGGCGGAACAATCAGCCCCAGCATTTT. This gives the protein CASSTNRRNNQPQHF.

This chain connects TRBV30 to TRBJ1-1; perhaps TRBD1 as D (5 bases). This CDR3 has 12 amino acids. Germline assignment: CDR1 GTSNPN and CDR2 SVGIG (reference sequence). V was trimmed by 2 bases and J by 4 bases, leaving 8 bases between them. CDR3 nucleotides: TGTGCCTGGAGTCGGAGGGGCACTGAAGCTTTCTTT. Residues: CAWSRRGTEAFF.

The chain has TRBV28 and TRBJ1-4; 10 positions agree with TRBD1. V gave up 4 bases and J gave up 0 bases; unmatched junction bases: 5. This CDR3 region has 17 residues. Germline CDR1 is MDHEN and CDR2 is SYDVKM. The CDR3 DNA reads TGTGCCAGCAGTTCACGGACAGGGGGAGCAACTAATGAAAAACTGTTTTTT. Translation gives CASSSRTGGATNEKLFF.

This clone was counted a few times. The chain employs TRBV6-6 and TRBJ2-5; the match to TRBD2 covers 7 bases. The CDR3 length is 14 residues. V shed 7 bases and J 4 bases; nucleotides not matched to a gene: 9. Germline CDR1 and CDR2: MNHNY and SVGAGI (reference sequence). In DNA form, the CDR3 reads TGTGCCAGCATCGGGGGAGGGTTCCCAGAGACCCAGTACTTC. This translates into CASIGGGFPETQYF.

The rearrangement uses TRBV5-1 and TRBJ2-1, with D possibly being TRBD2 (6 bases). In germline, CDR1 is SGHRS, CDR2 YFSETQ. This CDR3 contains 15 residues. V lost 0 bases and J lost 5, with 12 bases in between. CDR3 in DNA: TGCGCCAGCAGCTTGGTTGGGGGGAGTAACAATGAGCAGTTCTTC. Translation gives CASSLVGGSNNEQFF.

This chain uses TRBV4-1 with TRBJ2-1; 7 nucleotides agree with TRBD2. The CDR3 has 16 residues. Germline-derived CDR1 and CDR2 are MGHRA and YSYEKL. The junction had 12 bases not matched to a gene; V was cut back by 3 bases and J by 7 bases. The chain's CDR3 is CASSHSLGGSRNEQFF. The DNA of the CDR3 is TGCGCCAGCAGCCACAGTCTCGGGGGGAGTAGAAATGAGCAGTTCTTC.

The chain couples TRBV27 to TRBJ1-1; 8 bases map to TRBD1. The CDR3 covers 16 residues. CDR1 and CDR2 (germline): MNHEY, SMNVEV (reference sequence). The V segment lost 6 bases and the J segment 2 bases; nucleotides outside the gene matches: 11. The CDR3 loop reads CASSRPTGDGNTEAFF. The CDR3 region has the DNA TGTGCCAGCAGCCGCCCGACAGGGGACGGCAACACTGAAGCTTTCTTT.

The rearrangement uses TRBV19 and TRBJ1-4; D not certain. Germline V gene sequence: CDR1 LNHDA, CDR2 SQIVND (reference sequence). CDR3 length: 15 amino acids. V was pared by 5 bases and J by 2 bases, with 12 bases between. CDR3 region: CASSYGPATNEKLFF. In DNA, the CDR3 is TGTGCCAGTAGTTATGGGCCAGCCACTAATGAAAAACTGTTTTTT.